Below are 25 T cell receptor beta chains sequenced from a single sample in a study of T cell responses to AZD1222 COVID-19 vaccine. The assay was immunoSEQ multiplex PCR, and TCRdb's table has in-frame clones only and misses some. Seen here are around 110,000 clones, 90% observed once, and the top ten hold roughly 8%. The material sequenced was peripheral blood, taken 28 days after the second AZD1222 dose. These receptors were obtained from an adult who received the AZD1222 COVID-19 vaccine.

The genes are TRBV18 and TRBJ2-7; 11 positions agree with TRBD1. The germline V gene encodes CDR1 KGHSH and CDR2 LQKENI. With V trimmed by 3 bases and J by 6 bases, 7 bases remained unmatched. The CDR3 sequence is 15 residues long. The CDR3 nucleotides are TGTGCCAGCTCACCCGGACAGGGGGCGCTTGGCGAGCAGTACTTC. Encoded protein: CASSPGQGALGEQYF.

The CDR3 region is CASSIQTPGRLYGYTF. As DNA, the CDR3 is TGTGCCAGTAGTATCCAGACTCCGGGACGACTATATGGCTACACCTTC. This rearrangement joins TRBV19 to TRBJ1-2, with D maybe TRBD1 (5 bases). The CDR3 consists of 16 residues. Germline V gene data show CDR1 as LNHDA and CDR2 as SQIVND (reference sequence). V was clipped by 3 bases and J by 5 bases, with 19 bases between them.

The chain links TRBV29-1 to TRBJ2-3, with no clear D. Trimming pared 4 bases from V and 3 bases from J, leaving 11 bases between. The germline CDR1 and CDR2 sequences are SQVTM and ANQGSEA. The CDR3 has 13 amino acids. CDR3 region: CSVGGRVTDTQYF. DNA for the CDR3: TGCAGCGTTGGGGGTCGGGTGACAGATACGCAGTATTTT.

The chain joins TRBV6-4 to TRBJ1-1; D is unresolved. Trimming stripped 5 bases from V and 2 bases from J, with 9 bases between. Germline CDR1 is MRHNA and CDR2 is SNTAGT. The CDR3 covers 13 residues. The CDR3 DNA is TGTGCCAGCAGTAGCACTAAAAACACTGAAGCTTTCTTT. Its translation: CASSSTKNTEAFF.

The chain uses TRBV14 and TRBJ2-7; unclear D gene. Germline V gives CDR1 SGHDN, CDR2 FVKESK. This CDR3 is built from 11 residues. The V gene lost 1 base and the J gene lost 6 bases, with 4 bases spanning the gap. Written as DNA, the CDR3 is TGTGCCAGCAGCCAAGGTCTCGAGCAGTACTTC. It encodes CASSQGLEQYF.

The chain is built from TRBV19 and TRBJ2-5, with D possibly TRBD1 on 6 matching bases. The CDR3 spans 14 residues. Germline V CDR1 and CDR2: LNHDA, SQIVND (reference sequence). V lost 6 bases and J 1 base, leaving 12 bases between the germline ends. The CDR3, as DNA: TGTGCCAGTAGAGGTGAGGGGGTCCAAGAGACCCAGTACTTC. As protein: CASRGEGVQETQYF.

This clone occurred once. The rearrangement links TRBV7-9 to TRBJ1-5; D gene unclear. The germline V gene has CDR1 SEHNR and CDR2 FQNEAQ (reference sequence). The V gene lost 2 bases and the J gene lost 9 bases, with 14 bases spanning the gap. The CDR3 is 14 residues long. The CDR3 spells CASSLTAGLGPQHF. The CDR3, as DNA: TGTGCCAGCAGCTTAACGGCAGGCCTTGGGCCCCAGCATTTT.

This chain uses TRBV7-9 with TRBJ1-1; D not resolved. V was trimmed by 1 base and J by 6 bases, leaving 15 bases between them. The CDR3 has 15 residues. CDR1 and CDR2 (germline): SEHNR, FQNEAQ (reference sequence). CDR3 sequence: CASSLEIRSRAEAFF. The CDR3 DNA reads as TGTGCCAGCAGCTTAGAAATTCGCTCAAGGGCTGAAGCTTTCTTT.

This chain connects TRBV4-3 to TRBJ1-4; D is unclear. The germline V gene encodes CDR1 LGHNA and CDR2 YSLEER. The CDR3 loop spans 13 amino acids. V was shortened by 0 bases and J by 7 bases, with 6 bases between the two germline ends. The CDR3 DNA follows: TGCGCCAGCAGCCAAGATTTCGGTGAAAAACTGTTTTTT. Translation gives CASSQDFGEKLFF.

The rearrangement uses TRBV7-2 and TRBJ2-1; TRBD2 matches at 9 bases. The CDR3 sequence is 13 residues long. The V segment lost 5 bases and the J segment 9 bases; nucleotides outside the gene matches: 5. Germline CDR1 SGHTA, CDR2 FQGNSA. The CDR3 DNA sequence: TGTGCCAGCAGCCTTAGCGGGGGCCCTGAGCAGTTCTTC. The encoded protein is CASSLSGGPEQFF.

V is TRBV7-2 and J is TRBJ2-2; D gene ambiguous. Germline CDR1 SGHTA, CDR2 FQGNSA. V lost 3 bases and J 8 bases, leaving 10 bases between the germline ends. The CDR3 length is 13 residues. CDR3 nucleotides: TGTGCCAGCAGCTTCCTCACGGCGGGGGAGCTGTTTTTT. This gives the protein CASSFLTAGELFF.

This chain uses TRBV7-3 with TRBJ1-2, with 7 positions matching TRBD1. Per germline, CDR1 SGHTA and CDR2 FQGTGA. Trimming cost V 4 bases and J 8 bases; bases outside gene matches: 13. The CDR3 consists of 15 residues. CDR3 bases: TGTGCCAGCAGCTCTAGCCCGGCAGGGGGTGACGGCTACACCTTC. Translating it yields CASSSSPAGGDGYTF.

The chain has TRBV18 and TRBJ2-1; possibly TRBD1 or TRBD2 for D (5 bases each). The CDR3 contains 17 residues. The germline gives CDR1 KGHSH, CDR2 LQKENI. Trimming shortened V by 0 bases and J by 6 bases, and 18 bases separated the two germline ends. DNA for the CDR3: TGTGCCAGCTCACCACCACTGGGAGACAGCGCCGTCAATGAGCAGTTCTTC. Translating gives CASSPPLGDSAVNEQFF.

The rearrangement joins TRBV7-8 to TRBJ2-2, with D hard to call. The V end lost 6 bases, the J end lost 2 bases, and 16 bases lay between the germline ends. The CDR3 has 16 residues. In germline, CDR1 is SGHVS, CDR2 FQNEAQ. CDR3 amino acids: CASSQTRQRNTGELFF. The CDR3 nucleotides are TGTGCCAGCAGTCAAACGCGGCAGAGAAACACCGGGGAGCTGTTTTTT.

This chain uses TRBV3-1 (or the pseudogene TRBV3-2) with TRBJ1-2; no firm D call. Per germline, CDR1 LGHDT and CDR2 YNNKEL (reference sequence). Trimming removed 0 bases from V and 8 bases from J, with 16 bases in between. This CDR3 contains 15 residues. The CDR3 reads CASSQDLGSRGGYTF. Here the CDR3 DNA reads TGTGCCAGCAGCCAAGATCTTGGGAGTCGCGGGGGCTACACCTTC.

This clone was detected only once. The chain has TRBV5-1 and TRBJ2-7; TRBD1 matches at 7 bases. V lost 3 bases and J lost 3; bases outside the gene matches: 6. This CDR3 comprises 14 residues. Per germline, CDR1 SGHRS and CDR2 YFSETQ. CDR3 amino acids: CASSSTGSLYEQYF. CDR3 sequence (DNA): TGCGCCAGCAGCTCGACAGGGTCCCTCTACGAGCAGTACTTC.

CDR3 nucleotides: TGTGCCAGCAGTTACTCACGTAGGGGAGAAGGCTACACCTTC. Protein: CASSYSRRGEGYTF. The chain combines TRBV6-5 with TRBJ1-2; TRBD1 is a possible D gene (5 bases). Germline CDR1 reads MNHEY; CDR2 reads SVGAGI. Trimming removed 0 bases at V and 8 bases at J, with 13 bases between. The CDR3 length is 14 residues.

The chain uses TRBV7-2 and TRBJ1-1; D might be TRBD1 (6 bases). CDR1 SGHTA and CDR2 FQGNSA come from the germline V gene. The germline V and J ends were trimmed by 5 bases and 3 bases, with 10 bases remaining between them. The CDR3 is 13 residues long. CDR3 DNA: TGTGCCAGCAGCGCCACAGGGTACACTGAAGCTTTCTTT. Translated, it gives CASSATGYTEAFF.

The chain carries TRBV4-3 and TRBJ2-7; weak D call: TRBD2 (5 bases). This CDR3 has 15 amino acids. V lost 0 bases and J 3 bases, leaving 12 bases between the germline ends. Germline V gene sequence: CDR1 LGHNA, CDR2 YSLEER. CDR3: CASSQERVLSYEQYF. The CDR3 nucleotides are TGCGCCAGCAGCCAAGAGAGGGTTCTGAGCTACGAGCAGTACTTC.

Only one count was recorded for this clone. In DNA form, the CDR3 reads TGTGCCTCGCGTACGGTTGCCAGGGTAAACACTGAAGCTTTCTTT. Translating gives CASRTVARVNTEAFF. The gene calls are TRBV2 and TRBJ1-1; possible D gene TRBD1, 5 bases. The germline V and J ends were trimmed by 11 bases and 2 bases, with 21 bases remaining between them. The germline V gene encodes CDR1 SNHLY and CDR2 FYNNEI. The CDR3 runs to 15 residues.

The rearrangement links TRBV7-8 to TRBJ1-3; D may be TRBD1 (6 bases). Per the germline V gene, CDR1 is SGHVS and CDR2 is FQNEAQ. CDR3 length equals 15 residues. V gave up 5 bases and J gave up 0 bases, with 11 bases separating them. CDR3 DNA sequence: TGTGCCAGCAGCCCAAAGGACAGCTCTGGAAACACCATATATTTT. It encodes CASSPKDSSGNTIYF.

The V and J genes are TRBV6-6 and TRBJ2-2, with 7 bases that match TRBD1. The CDR3 length is 14 residues. Germline assignment: CDR1 MNHNY and CDR2 SVGAGI (reference sequence). The ends lost 0 bases at V and 7 bases at J; junction bases unmatched: 2. The CDR3 is CASSYSTGYGELFF. The CDR3 DNA is TGTGCCAGCAGTTACTCGACAGGGTACGGGGAGCTGTTTTTT.

The chain links TRBV5-1 to TRBJ2-7; maybe TRBD2 (5 bases). V dropped 0 bases and J dropped 0 bases, with 7 bases sitting between them. Germline V lookup: CDR1 SGHRS, CDR2 YFSETQ. This CDR3 region has 14 residues. The CDR3 sequence: CASSLVGSSYEQYF. The CDR3 DNA follows: TGCGCCAGCAGCTTGGTTGGGAGCTCCTACGAGCAGTACTTC.

The V call is TRBV29-1, the J call TRBJ2-7; 9 nucleotides align to TRBD1. After removal of 6 bases from V and 5 bases from J, the junction contained 11 bases not matched to a gene. CDR1 and CDR2 (germline): SQVTM, ANQGSEA. This CDR3 spans 14 amino acids. CDR3 residues: CSVVPGTGRHEQYF. The CDR3 bases are TGCAGCGTAGTCCCCGGGACAGGGAGGCACGAGCAGTACTTC.

This sequence joins TRBV7-8 and TRBJ1-5, with a possible D match to TRBD1 (5 bases). The V and J ends lost 5 bases and 0 bases respectively, with 11 bases between them. The V gene's germline CDR1 is SGHVS and CDR2 FQNEAQ. CDR3 length equals 15 residues. The chain's CDR3 is CASSPAGLSNQPQHF. The CDR3 DNA sequence: TGTGCCAGCAGCCCGGCGGGACTTAGCAATCAGCCCCAGCATTTT. The complete variable domain, with remaining parts taken from reference TRBV7-8 and TRBJ1-5, reads GAGVSQSPRYKVAKRGQDVALRCDPISGHVSLFWYQQALGQGPEFLTYFQNEAQLDKSGLPSDRFFAERPEGSVSTLKIQRTQQEDSAVYLCASSPAGLSNQPQHFGDGTRLSIL.